These 8 T cell receptor beta chains originate from one sample sequenced in a study of blood T cells in healthy people across ages. Combining a sample-barcoded 5' primer with a J-beta primer mix, a second PCR ran for about 7 to 11 cycles. TCRdb used MiXCR to reprocess the 5' RACE reads, holding one entry per CDR3 protein. The data show some 900,000 distinct CDR3 sequences, 29% seen once. Sequencing input: blood. These receptors were taken from a woman at least 80 years old in good health.

On this clonotype itself: A junction end diverges from the germline sequence, so it may reflect a read error. The rearrangement uses TRBV12-3 or TRBV12-4 and TRBJ2-3; D gene uncertain. The CDR3 is 12 residues long. The CDR3 region has the DNA TGTGCCAGCAGAGTGAGTTCAGATGCGCAGTATTTT. As protein: CASRVSSDAQYF.

The chain employs TRBV7-9 and TRBJ2-2; 9 bases match TRBD1. The J segment lost 7 bases and the V segment lost 6 bases, leaving 9 bases of the junction unmatched. This CDR3 has 15 amino acids. Per germline, CDR1 SEHNR and CDR2 FQNEAQ (reference sequence). CDR3 loop: CASRTTGGAGGELFF. In nucleotides, the CDR3 is TGTGCCAGCAGAACAACAGGGGGCGCGGGCGGGGAGCTGTTTTTT. The complete variable domain, with remaining parts taken from reference TRBV7-9 and TRBJ2-2, reads DTGVSQNPRHKITKRGQNVTFRCDPISEHNRLYWYRQTLGQGPEFLTYFQNEAQLEKSRLLSDRFSAERPKGSFSTLEIQRTEQGDSAMYLCASRTTGGAGGELFFGEGSRLTVL.

V is TRBV5-1 and J is TRBJ1-4; 9 bases are a match to TRBD1. V gave up 4 bases and J gave up 7 bases; unmatched junction bases: 11. The length of the CDR3 is 16 residues. Germline V CDR1 and CDR2: SGHRS, YFSETQ. The CDR3 is CASSLGPQGAGEKLFF. The CDR3 region has the DNA TGCGCCAGCAGCCTGGGACCACAGGGGGCGGGTGAAAAACTGTTTTTT.

This clonotype was found many times. The rearrangement joins TRBV16 to TRBJ2-7, with D possibly matching TRBD1 (5 bases). Trimming took 3 bases from V and 3 from J, leaving 9 bases between them. This CDR3 is built from 13 residues. CDR1 is KGHSY, CDR2 FQNENV, per germline. As DNA, the CDR3 is TGTGCCAGCAGCCACCGACAGATCTACGAGCAGTACTTC. Its protein is CASSHRQIYEQYF.

This clonotype was detected a few times. J is TRBJ1-5 and V is TRBV29-1; 11 bases map to TRBD1. Germline CDR1 reads SQVTM; CDR2 reads ANQGSEA. The V gene end was trimmed by 6 bases and the J gene end by 5 bases; junction bases not matched to a gene: 9. The CDR3 runs to 15 residues. CDR3 sequence: CSVKLDRGLYQPQHF. The CDR3 DNA follows: TGCAGCGTCAAACTGGACAGGGGGCTTTATCAGCCCCAGCATTTT.

This clonotype was counted at least ten times. The chain carries TRBV20-1 and TRBJ2-6; D gene uncertain. With 2 bases removed from V and 0 bases from J, the gap between germline ends came to 2 bases. Germline lookup yields CDR1 DFQATT and CDR2 SNEGSKA (reference sequence). The length of the CDR3 is 13 residues. CDR3 protein: CSARPSGANVLTF. As DNA, the CDR3 is TGCAGTGCTAGACCCTCTGGGGCCAACGTCCTGACTTTC.

This clonotype was picked up many times. This chain links TRBV10-3 with TRBJ1-5; TRBD1 is a possible D gene (6 bases). The germline V gene has CDR1 ENHRY and CDR2 SYGVKD. The CDR3 sequence is 15 residues long. V was trimmed by 5 bases and J by 3 bases, leaving 14 bases between them. CDR3 sequence: CAISLNREVNQPQHF. The DNA for the CDR3 is TGTGCCATCAGTTTAAACAGGGAGGTCAATCAGCCCCAGCATTTT.

This clonotype occurred a few times. A read error is possible here, since a much larger clone lies one base away. CDR3 region: CASSVGSYSSGANVRTF. In DNA, the CDR3 is TGTGCCAGCAGCGTAGGCAGTTACAGCTCTGGGGCCAACGTCCGGACTTTC. The V and J genes are TRBV9 and TRBJ2-6; D might be TRBD1 (5 bases). This CDR3 spans 17 amino acids. The germline gives CDR1 SGDLS, CDR2 YYNGEE.